The present entry profiles one T cell receptor beta chain with its context. Its target antigen remains unknown. This entry belongs to a study of CXCR3-negative and CXCR3-positive naive CD8 T cells (dated by TCRdb to the late 2010s). In terms of the full investigation: In total, roughly 130 million TRB reads were obtained, corresponding to roughly 1.5 +/- 0.3 million reads per library. Diversity and physicochemical repertoire analyses covered eleven to twelve donors pooled from two independent experiments. For the TRBV-TRBJ cluster analysis, the naive subsets came from 5 or 6 donors, while the memory cells came from 3 donors. Overall study results and their limits: Freshly isolated PBMCs were used for most assays because CXCR3 expression went down partially after cryopreservation. Both naive subsets had comparably high repertoire diversity, while memory CD8+ T cells had much lower repertoire diversity. Because surface CD5, which is linked to self-reactivity in mice, was comparable between the naive subsets, TCR interaction strength was also inferred from the physicochemical properties of TRB CDR3s. Naive CXCR3-negative and CXCR3-positive cells from the same donor showed similar TRBV-TRBJ usage, whereas memory cells showed distinct patterns.

The listed sequencing device is NextSeq 550. The Human TCR Profiling Kit (MiLaboratory) was used to prepare UMI-labeled 5' RACE TRB cDNA libraries. cDNA synthesis used the entire amount of extracted RNA, and PCR amplification then used the entire amount of cDNA produced. The libraries were made side by side, with each library going through the same number of PCR cycles. On the study's bioinformatics: About 52,000 +/- 9,100 unique UMI-labeled TRB cDNA molecules per library were extracted with MIGEC and MiXCR, with at least two reads per UMI required. An average of approximately 40,000 +/- 10,000 functional in-frame TRB CDR3 nucleotide clonotypes without stop codons was found per library. Diversity metrics, including normalized Shannon-Wiener and Chao1, were computed in VDJtools after downsampling to 5000 UMI-labeled TRB molecules per sample. Clonotype-size-weighted physicochemical properties of the central five CDR3 residues (interaction energy, strength, volume and Kidera factor 4) were computed in VDJtools. TCRdb reprocessed the reads and assigns one entry to each CDR3 protein sequence, leaving out DNA. TCRdb assigned the V and J calls; the authors' analysis was not used. The sample's table covers tens of thousands of distinct CDR3 sequences. The ten biggest clones cover over 12% of the sample.

The CDR3 spans 16 residues, from the cysteine through the phenylalanine. DNA is not on record. The germline V gene gives CDR1 as SQVTM and CDR2 as ANQGSEA. For every CD8+ T cell subset, 300,000 cells were flow-sorted straight into RLT lysis buffer, and each subset was sorted in triplicate. Using standard density gradient centrifugation, peripheral blood mononuclear cells were isolated from buffy coats. Total RNA was extracted from sorted cells with an RNeasy Mini Kit. This TCR came from a human donor in good health. Some clones in this sample may be carry-over from other donors' samples. Source material: memory CD8+ T cells from blood. In light of the paper, this sample's cell subset or site label describes: conventional CD8+ memory T cells (TMEM), sorted as controls. The rearranged segments are TRBV29-1 and TRBJ2-3; the D gene TCRdb calls, TRBD2, cannot be checked with no DNA. The CDR3 protein sequence reads: CSVEGPRLGSTDTQYF.